Below are 24 T cell receptor beta chains sequenced from a single sample in a study of identical twins. TCRdb reanalysed the 5' RACE reads using MiXCR and keeps one entry per CDR3 protein. The data show around 530,000 distinct CDR3 sequences, with 13% to 15% seen just once and around 0.4% held by the top ten. The sample was also linked to a second study, of yellow fever vaccine responses in identical twins.

Sequencing was done on a sample of CD4+ T cells sorted from blood. The receptor set was obtained from a woman in her late teens or twenties in good health.

This clonotype was seen a handful of times. The V call is TRBV28, the J call TRBJ2-1; 7 nucleotides align to TRBD2. CDR3 length: 16 amino acids. Looked up from germline, CDR1 is MDHEN and CDR2 is SYDVKM. Trimming cost V 3 bases and J 5 bases; bases outside gene matches: 10. The CDR3 coding sequence is TGTGCCAGCAGTTTTCGGATCGGGGGGTCACACAATGAGCAGTTCTTC. As protein: CASSFRIGGSHNEQFF.

The chain joins TRBV29-1 to TRBJ2-5; the match to TRBD2 covers 11 bases. Losses at the gene ends were 5 bases for V and 2 bases for J; bases not matched to a gene: 7. This CDR3 is built from 15 residues. The germline gives CDR1 SQVTM, CDR2 ANQGSEA. CDR3 nucleotides: TGCAGCGTTCGGCTAGCGGGGGGACCTCAAGAGACCCAGTACTTC. As protein: CSVRLAGGPQETQYF.

The V call is TRBV12-3 or TRBV12-4, the J call TRBJ1-2; tentative D call: TRBD1 (5 bases). Trimming removed 3 bases at V and 2 bases at J, with 10 bases between. This CDR3 has 14 amino acids. CDR3 residues: CASSLRRVNYGYTF. DNA of the CDR3: TGTGCCAGCAGTTTGCGCAGGGTCAACTATGGCTACACCTTC.

Concerning this clonotype itself: The missing conserved phenylalanine or tryptophan at the end of this CDR3 makes a read error likely. The DNA is omitted, as the CDR3 cannot be located on it reliably, and the CDR3 follows TCRdb's listing. This chain links TRBV7-9 with TRBJ1-2; the table calls TRBD1, which could not be checked here. Germline CDR1 is SEHNR and CDR2 is FQNEAQ (reference sequence). The length of the CDR3 is 11 amino acids, counting both ends. The CDR3: CASSRPGTPSL.

This clonotype has a handful of counts. This sequence joins TRBV2 and TRBJ2-3; TRBD2 aligns across 14 bases. Germline CDR1 is SNHLY and CDR2 is FYNNEI. This CDR3 region has 17 residues. Unmatched junction bases numbered 4, after V lost 2 bases and J lost 3 bases. CDR3 DNA sequence: TGTGCCAGCAGTGAACAGACTAGCGGGGGGGCGACAGATACGCAGTATTTT. Translation: CASSEQTSGGATDTQYF. Variable domain in full (rest from reference TRBV2 and TRBJ2-3): EPEVTQTPSHQVTQMGQEVILRCVPISNHLYFYWYRQILGQKVEFLVSFYNNEISEKSEIFDDQFSVERPDGSNFTLKIRSTKLEDSAMYFCASSEQTSGGATDTQYFGPGTRLTVL.

V is TRBV20-1 and J is TRBJ1-1; D remains unclear. Deletions cut 6 bases from V and 1 base from J, with 12 bases between. The germline gives CDR1 DFQATT, CDR2 SNEGSKA (reference sequence). This CDR3 has 13 residues. The DNA of the CDR3 is TGCAGTGCCACTCCCGATACGAACACTGAAGCTTTCTTT. It encodes CSATPDTNTEAFF.

This clonotype showed up just a few times. The chain couples TRBV7-4 to TRBJ2-3; 8 bases agree with TRBD1. The CDR3 totals 15 residues. Per the germline V gene, CDR1 is SGHVT and CDR2 is SQSDAQ. Trimming removed 4 bases from V and 2 bases from J; junction bases left unmatched: 5. CDR3 DNA: TGTGCCAGCAGCTCGACAGGGGCCGTCACAGATACGCAGTATTTT. Amino acid sequence: CASSSTGAVTDTQYF.

The rearrangement links TRBV25-1 to TRBJ2-1; 13 bases fit TRBD2. The CDR3 extends over 18 amino acids. Germline V gene data show CDR1 as MGHDK and CDR2 as SYGVNS. The J segment lost 0 bases and the V segment lost 4 bases, leaving 6 bases of the junction unmatched. CDR3 coding DNA: TGTGCCAGCAGTGGGGGGACTAGCGGGGTTTTCTCCTACAATGAGCAGTTCTTC. It encodes CASSGGTSGVFSYNEQFF.

The gene calls are TRBV2 and TRBJ2-1; D call uncertain. Trimming left V 6 bases short and J 4 bases short, with 13 bases between. Germline CDR1 is SNHLY and CDR2 is FYNNEI. The CDR3 runs to 14 residues. The CDR3 region is CASRKTVRYNEQFF. As DNA, the CDR3 is TGTGCCAGCAGGAAGACTGTACGGTACAATGAGCAGTTCTTC.

The chain has TRBV28 and TRBJ2-7, with 9 positions matching TRBD1. The CDR3 has 19 residues. From germline, CDR1 is MDHEN and CDR2 SYDVKM. Trimming at V came to 3 bases and at J to 3 bases, leaving 18 bases not matched to a gene. The chain's CDR3 is CASSFLGQGGFGIGYEQYF. The CDR3 coding sequence is TGTGCCAGCAGTTTTTTGGGACAGGGTGGTTTTGGGATAGGCTACGAGCAGTACTTC.

Many counts were recorded for this clonotype. The chain employs TRBV12-3 or TRBV12-4 and TRBJ1-5; tentative D call: TRBD1 (5 bases). V dropped 4 bases and J dropped 9 bases, with 16 bases sitting between them. The CDR3 extends over 14 amino acids. As DNA, the CDR3 is TGTGCCAGCAGTTCGGGTACAGGCATTCTGCCCCAGCATTTT. Encoded protein: CASSSGTGILPQHF.

The J gene is TRBJ2-7, the V gene TRBV20-1; D is unclear. CDR1 DFQATT and CDR2 SNEGSKA come from the germline V gene (reference sequence). The CDR3 is 11 amino acids. Trimming cost V 7 bases and J 3 bases, with 10 bases left between them. CDR3: CSGSLLYEQYF. The CDR3 DNA reads TGCAGTGGGAGCCTACTCTACGAGCAGTACTTC.

The gene calls are TRBV20-1 and TRBJ2-7; D is tentatively TRBD1 or TRBD2 (5 bases each). Germline loops: CDR1 DFQATT, CDR2 SNEGSKA (reference sequence). The V gene lost 1 base and the J gene lost 3 bases, with 19 bases spanning the gap. The CDR3 spans 16 residues. The CDR3 loop is CSARGGTSGRVYEQYV. The DNA of the CDR3 is TGCAGTGCTAGAGGGGGGACCAGCGGCAGGGTCTACGAGCAGTACGTC.

The chain couples TRBV12-3 or TRBV12-4 to TRBJ2-1; perhaps TRBD1 as D (6 bases). The CDR3 runs to 17 residues. V was cut by 5 bases and J by 10 bases, with 27 bases left in between. This chain's CDR3 is CASSLPGGAGVGTEQFF. As DNA, the CDR3 is TGTGCCAGCAGTCTCCCCGGTGGGGCAGGGGTTGGCACCGAGCAGTTCTTC.

The chain links TRBV20-1 to TRBJ2-5; TRBD2 matches at 13 bases. The V and J ends lost 6 bases and 5 bases, in that order; junction bases with no gene match: 6. CDR1 and CDR2 (germline): DFQATT, SNEGSKA (reference sequence). The CDR3 runs 14 residues. This CDR3 reads CSASGLAGRETQYF. CDR3 sequence (DNA): TGCAGTGCGTCGGGACTAGCGGGAAGGGAGACCCAGTACTTC.

This clonotype was picked up a small number of times. The chain links TRBV5-6 to TRBJ2-1; D not resolved. Germline V CDR1 and CDR2: SGHDT, YYEEEE. The CDR3 runs to 15 residues. V lost 1 base, J lost 2 bases, and 10 bases lay in between. CDR3 coding DNA: TGTGCCAGCAGCTTGCGCAGGTCCCCCTACAATGAGCAGTTCTTC. Protein product: CASSLRRSPYNEQFF.

The chain combines TRBV7-8 with TRBJ2-7, with 10 bases aligning to TRBD2. Trimming cost V 6 bases and J 2 bases; bases outside gene matches: 10. Germline V gives CDR1 SGHVS, CDR2 FQNEAQ. This CDR3 contains 16 residues. The CDR3 spells CASRRSGTSVTYEQYF. In DNA, the CDR3 is TGTGCCAGCAGGCGGAGTGGGACTAGCGTAACCTACGAGCAGTACTTC.

This rearrangement joins TRBV28 to TRBJ2-3; weak D call: TRBD1 (6 bases). Germline V gene sequence: CDR1 MDHEN, CDR2 SYDVKM. Trimming pared 5 bases from V and 8 bases from J, leaving 11 bases between. This CDR3 is 12 amino acids long. The CDR3 reads CASSGGFGTQYF. CDR3 DNA sequence: TGTGCCAGCAGTGGGGGCTTCGGTACGCAGTATTTT.

This clonotype showed up just a few times. The gene calls are TRBV12-3 or TRBV12-4 and TRBJ2-1; D remains unclear. V dropped 0 bases and J dropped 6 bases, with 9 bases sitting between them. The CDR3 length is 14 residues. The CDR3 loop reads CASSLAELGNEQFF. DNA for the CDR3: TGTGCCAGCAGTTTAGCGGAGCTGGGCAATGAGCAGTTCTTC.

In DNA, the CDR3 is TGTGCCAGCAGTGACGGGAGTGGGTCCTACAATGAGCAGTTCTTC. This codes for CASSDGSGSYNEQFF. The chain combines TRBV6-4 with TRBJ2-1; D perhaps matches TRBD2 (5 bases). V lost 2 bases and J lost 1, with 9 bases in between. This CDR3 is built from 15 residues. Germline V CDR1 and CDR2: MRHNA, SNTAGT.

This sequence joins TRBV20-1 and TRBJ2-7; D might be TRBD1 or TRBD2, each matching 5 bases. This CDR3 spans 13 amino acids. Germline CDR1 is DFQATT and CDR2 is SNEGSKA (reference sequence). Deletions cut 3 bases from V and 7 bases from J, with 16 bases between. The CDR3 here is CSARAGTTREQYV. The CDR3 DNA sequence: TGCAGTGCTAGGGCCGGGACCACCCGTGAGCAGTACGTC.

This chain links TRBV20-1 with TRBJ2-7; D might be TRBD1 (6 bases). The germline CDR1 and CDR2 sequences are DFQATT and SNEGSKA (reference sequence). The CDR3 consists of 13 residues. V shed 3 bases and J shed 5 bases, with 14 bases lying between them. The CDR3 DNA reads TGCAGTGCTAGGATCCGAGGGGGTCACGAGCAGTACGTC. Translating it yields CSARIRGGHEQYV.

This clonotype has just a few counts. The V and J genes are TRBV20-1 and TRBJ2-3; 7 bases map to TRBD2. The CDR3 contains 16 residues. CDR1 is DFQATT and CDR2 is SNEGSKA in the germline V gene (reference sequence). The trim removed 0 bases at V and 2 bases at J, leaving 8 bases unmatched. The DNA for the CDR3 is TGCAGTGCTAGAGATGTGGGTGGGACTATCACAGATACGCAGTATTTT. Its translation: CSARDVGGTITDTQYF.

This clonotype was detected a few times. The V gene is TRBV3-1, the J gene TRBJ1-1; D is unclear. CDR1 LGHDT and CDR2 YNNKEL come from the germline V gene (reference sequence). The CDR3 has 14 amino acids. The germline V and J ends were trimmed by 6 bases and 6 bases, with 17 bases remaining between them. The CDR3, as DNA: TGTGCCAGCAGTCTACGTGGGGTTAAGGCTGAAGCTTTCTTT. This sequence encodes CASSLRGVKAEAFF.